The 5 T cell receptor beta chains presented below share a single source sample, sequenced in a study of OX40 agonist ivuxolimab in advanced cancers. Repertoires were generated with immunoSEQ multiplex PCR, while TCRdb's copy carries only in-frame clones and drops some. Of approximately 28,000 clones listed, about 90% are singletons. The input for sequencing was CD4+ or CD8+ T cells sorted from blood, taken in a trial of the OX40 agonist ivuxolimab. The receptors originated from an adult with an advanced solid tumor such as melanoma, head and neck, liver or kidney cancer.

The J gene is TRBJ2-7, the V gene TRBV19, with D perhaps TRBD1 (5 bases). This CDR3 spans 13 amino acids. With 10 bases removed from V and 3 bases from J, the gap between germline ends came to 16 bases. Germline CDR1 reads LNHDA; CDR2 reads SQIVND (reference sequence). CDR3 in amino acids: CATYDSGHYEQYF. The CDR3 DNA follows: TGTGCCACCTACGATAGTGGACACTACGAGCAGTACTTC. The full variable domain, rest sourced from reference TRBV19 and TRBJ2-7, is DGGITQSPKYLFRKEGQNVTLSCEQNLNHDAMYWYRQDPGQGLRLIYYSQIVNDFQKGDIAEGYSVSREKKESFPLTVTSAQKNPTAFYLCATYDSGHYEQYFGPGTRLTVT.

The chain couples TRBV5-1 to TRBJ2-1; D remains unclear. V was trimmed by 6 bases and J by 3 bases, leaving 13 bases between them. The CDR3 is made up of 14 amino acids. CDR1 SGHRS and CDR2 YFSETQ come from the germline V gene. CDR3 sequence: CASKGGAGYNEQFF. CDR3 coding DNA: TGCGCCAGCAAGGGCGGAGCCGGCTACAATGAGCAGTTCTTC.

The chain combines TRBV7-9 with TRBJ2-1; D call uncertain. The length of the CDR3 is 14 residues. Between the trimmed V and J ends, which lost 6 bases and 4 bases, there was a span of 13 bases. In germline, CDR1 is SEHNR, CDR2 FQNEAQ (reference sequence). CDR3 sequence reads: CASRYPQLYNEQFF. The CDR3 coding sequence is TGTGCCAGCAGATATCCCCAGCTGTACAATGAGCAGTTCTTC.

Concerning this clone: The junction shows a germline mismatch at one end, possibly a read error. The chain combines TRBV7-9 with TRBJ2-6; 7 positions match TRBD2. CDR3 length: 18 amino acids. Germline V CDR1 and CDR2: SEHNR, FQNEAQ (reference sequence). CDR3 protein: CASSLARGSGSAANVLTF. In nucleotides, the CDR3 is TGTGCCAGCAGCTTAGCGCGCGGGAGCGGGTCTGCGGCCAACGTCCTGACTTTC.

The gene calls are TRBV7-9 and TRBJ2-7; 8 bases are shared with TRBD1. The germline V gene encodes CDR1 SEHNR and CDR2 FQNEAQ (reference sequence). V gave up 4 bases and J gave up 3 bases; unmatched junction bases: 8. This CDR3 has 15 amino acids. CDR3 sequence: CASSWDRQGVYEQYF. The CDR3 DNA sequence: TGTGCCAGCAGCTGGGACAGGCAAGGAGTCTACGAGCAGTACTTC.